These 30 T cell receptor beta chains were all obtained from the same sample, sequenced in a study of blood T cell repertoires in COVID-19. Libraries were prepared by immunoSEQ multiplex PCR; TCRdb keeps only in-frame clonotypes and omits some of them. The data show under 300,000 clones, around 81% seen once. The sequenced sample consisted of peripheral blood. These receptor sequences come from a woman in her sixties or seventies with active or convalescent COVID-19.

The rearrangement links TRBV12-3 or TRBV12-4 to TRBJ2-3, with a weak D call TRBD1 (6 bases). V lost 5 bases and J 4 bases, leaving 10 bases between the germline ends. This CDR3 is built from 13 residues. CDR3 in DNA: TGTGCCAGCAGTACCAGGGGCCCAGATACGCAGTATTTT. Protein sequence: CASSTRGPDTQYF.

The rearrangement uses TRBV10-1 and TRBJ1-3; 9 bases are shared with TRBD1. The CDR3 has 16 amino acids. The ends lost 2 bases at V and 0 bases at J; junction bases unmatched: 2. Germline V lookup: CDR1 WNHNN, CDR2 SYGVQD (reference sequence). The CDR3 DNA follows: TGCGCCAGCAGTGAGGGGACAGGGAACTCTGGAAACACCATATATTTT. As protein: CASSEGTGNSGNTIYF.

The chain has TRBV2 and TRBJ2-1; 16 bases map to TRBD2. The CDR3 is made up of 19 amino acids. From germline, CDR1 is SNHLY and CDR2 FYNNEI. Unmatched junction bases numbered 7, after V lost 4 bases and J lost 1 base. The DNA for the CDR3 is TGTGCCAGCAGTGGCCCGGGACTAGCGGGAGGGGTATCCTACAATGAGCAGTTCTTC. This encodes CASSGPGLAGGVSYNEQFF.

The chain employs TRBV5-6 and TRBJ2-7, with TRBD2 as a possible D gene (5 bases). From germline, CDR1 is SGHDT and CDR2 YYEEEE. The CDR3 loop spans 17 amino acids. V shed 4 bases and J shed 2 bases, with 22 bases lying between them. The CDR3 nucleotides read TGTGCCAGCAGCCTCATCCGGGCGGGCCTCACCCCCTACGAGCAGTACGTC. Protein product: CASSLIRAGLTPYEQYV.

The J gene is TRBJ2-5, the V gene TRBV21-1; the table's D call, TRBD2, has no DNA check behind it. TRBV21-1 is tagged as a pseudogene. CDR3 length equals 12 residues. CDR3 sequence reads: CASSGWGETQYF. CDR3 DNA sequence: TGTGCCAGCTCGGGGTGGGGAGAGACCCAGTACTTC.

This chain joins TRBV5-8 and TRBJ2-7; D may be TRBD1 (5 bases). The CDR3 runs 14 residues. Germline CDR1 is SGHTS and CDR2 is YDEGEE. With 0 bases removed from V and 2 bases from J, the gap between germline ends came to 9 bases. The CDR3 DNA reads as TGTGCCAGCAGCTTGGCGGAGACAGCCTACGAGCAGTACTTC. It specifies CASSLAETAYEQYF. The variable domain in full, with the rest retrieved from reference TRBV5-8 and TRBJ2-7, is EAGVTQSPTHLIKTRGQQATLRCSPISGHTSVYWYQQALGLGLQFLLWYDEGEERNRGNFPPRFSGRQFPNYSSELNVNALELEDSALYLCASSLAETAYEQYFGPGTRLTVT.

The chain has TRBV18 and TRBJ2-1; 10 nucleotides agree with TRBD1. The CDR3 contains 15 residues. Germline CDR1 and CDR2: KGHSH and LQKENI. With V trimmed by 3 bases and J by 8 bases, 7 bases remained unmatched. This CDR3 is CASSPLDRGRHEQFF. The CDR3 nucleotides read TGTGCCAGCTCACCGTTAGACAGGGGGCGGCATGAGCAGTTCTTC.

CDR3 protein: CASSLGDSSYEQYV. The CDR3 DNA is TGCGCCAGCAGCTTGGGGGACAGCTCCTACGAGCAGTACGTC. The genes are TRBV5-1 and TRBJ2-7; TRBD1 matches at 7 bases. V lost 0 bases and J lost 0; bases outside the gene matches: 0. CDR3 length equals 14 residues. CDR1 is SGHRS, CDR2 YFSETQ, per germline.

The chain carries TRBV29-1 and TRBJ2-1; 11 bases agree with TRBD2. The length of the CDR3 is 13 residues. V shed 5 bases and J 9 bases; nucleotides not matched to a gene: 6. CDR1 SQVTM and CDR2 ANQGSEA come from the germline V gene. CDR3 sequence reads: CSVRTSGGFEQFF. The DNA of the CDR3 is TGCAGCGTTCGCACTAGCGGGGGCTTTGAGCAGTTCTTC.

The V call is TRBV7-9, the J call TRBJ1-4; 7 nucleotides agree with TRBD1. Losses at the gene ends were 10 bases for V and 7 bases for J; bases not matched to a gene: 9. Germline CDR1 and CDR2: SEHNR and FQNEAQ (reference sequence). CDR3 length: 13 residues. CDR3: CATQTGRGEKLFF. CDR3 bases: TGTGCCACCCAGACAGGGCGAGGTGAAAAACTGTTTTTT.

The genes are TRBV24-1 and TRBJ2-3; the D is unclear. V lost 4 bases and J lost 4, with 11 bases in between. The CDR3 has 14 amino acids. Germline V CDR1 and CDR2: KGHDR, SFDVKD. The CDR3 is CATSDPAQADTQYF. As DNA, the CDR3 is TGTGCCACCAGTGACCCCGCGCAAGCAGATACGCAGTATTTT.

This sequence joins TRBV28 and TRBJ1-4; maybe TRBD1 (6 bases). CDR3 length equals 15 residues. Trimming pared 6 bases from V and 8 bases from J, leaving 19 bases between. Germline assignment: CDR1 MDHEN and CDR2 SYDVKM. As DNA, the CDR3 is TGTGCCAGCAGCTCCCACGGGGGGCTAAGCGAAAAACTGTTTTTT. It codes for CASSSHGGLSEKLFF.

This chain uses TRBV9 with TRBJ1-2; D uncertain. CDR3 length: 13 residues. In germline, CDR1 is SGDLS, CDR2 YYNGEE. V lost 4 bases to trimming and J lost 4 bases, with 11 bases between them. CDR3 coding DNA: TGTGCCAGCAGCACCCGACGGAGCTATGGCTACACCTTC. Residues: CASSTRRSYGYTF.

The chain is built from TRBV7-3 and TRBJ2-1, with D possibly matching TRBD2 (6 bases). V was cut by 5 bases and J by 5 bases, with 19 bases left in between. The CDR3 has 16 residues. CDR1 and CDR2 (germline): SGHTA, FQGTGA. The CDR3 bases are TGTGCCAGCAGCCCCACTGTAGCGGCAATTAACAATGAGCAGTTCTTC. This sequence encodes CASSPTVAAINNEQFF.

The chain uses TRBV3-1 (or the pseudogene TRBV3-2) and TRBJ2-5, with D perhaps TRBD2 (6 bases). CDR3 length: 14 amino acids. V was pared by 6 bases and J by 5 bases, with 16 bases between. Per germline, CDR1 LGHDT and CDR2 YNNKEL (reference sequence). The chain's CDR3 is CASSLNGGGETQYF. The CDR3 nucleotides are TGTGCCAGCAGTCTAAACGGGGGAGGCGAGACCCAGTACTTC.

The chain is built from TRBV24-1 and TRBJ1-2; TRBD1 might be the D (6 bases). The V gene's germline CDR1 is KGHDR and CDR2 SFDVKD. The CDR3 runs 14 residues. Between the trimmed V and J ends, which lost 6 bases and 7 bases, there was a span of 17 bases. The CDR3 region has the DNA TGTGCCACCAGTCTATCAACAGGGTTTGGTGGCTACACCTTC. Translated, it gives CATSLSTGFGGYTF.

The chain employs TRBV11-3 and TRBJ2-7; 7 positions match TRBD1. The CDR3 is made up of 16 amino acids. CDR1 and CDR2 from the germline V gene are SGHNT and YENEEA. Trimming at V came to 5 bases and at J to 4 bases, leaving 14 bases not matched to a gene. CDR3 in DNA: TGTGCCAGCAGCCCCACGGGACAGACGATTTTTTACGAGCAGTACTTC. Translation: CASSPTGQTIFYEQYF.

CDR3 protein: CASRMDSLFFF. DNA for the CDR3: TGTGCCAGTAGGATGGACAGCTTATTTTTCTTT. The chain carries TRBV19 and TRBJ1-1; the D gene is possibly TRBD1 (6 bases). Germline V lookup: CDR1 LNHDA, CDR2 SQIVND (reference sequence). V was trimmed by 6 bases and J by 13 bases, leaving 15 bases between them. The CDR3 covers 11 residues. The full variable domain, with the rest looked up from reference TRBV19 and TRBJ1-1, is DGGITQSPKYLFRKEGQNVTLSCEQNLNHDAMYWYRQDPGQGLRLIYYSQIVNDFQKGDIAEGYSVSREKKESFPLTVTSAQKNPTAFYLCASRMDSLFFFGQGTRLTVV.

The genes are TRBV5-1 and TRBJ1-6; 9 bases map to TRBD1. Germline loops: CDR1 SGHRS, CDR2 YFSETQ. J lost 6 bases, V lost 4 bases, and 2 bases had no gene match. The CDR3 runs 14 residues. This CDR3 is CASSEGQGNSPLHF. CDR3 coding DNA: TGCGCCAGCAGCGAGGGACAGGGTAATTCACCCCTCCACTTT.

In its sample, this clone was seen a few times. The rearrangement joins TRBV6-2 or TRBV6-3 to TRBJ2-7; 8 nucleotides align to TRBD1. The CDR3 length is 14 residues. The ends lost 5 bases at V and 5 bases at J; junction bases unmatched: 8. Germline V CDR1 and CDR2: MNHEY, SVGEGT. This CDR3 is CASSPPDRVHEQYV. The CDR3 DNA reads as TGTGCCAGCAGTCCACCGGACAGGGTACACGAGCAGTACGTC.

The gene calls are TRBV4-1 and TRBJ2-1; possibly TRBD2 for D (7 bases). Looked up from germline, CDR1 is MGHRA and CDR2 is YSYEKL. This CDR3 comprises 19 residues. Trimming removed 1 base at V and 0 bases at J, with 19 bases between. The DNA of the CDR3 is TGCGCCAGCAGCCAAGGGGTGGGGGGGCCGGTGAGCTCCTACAATGAGCAGTTCTTC. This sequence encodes CASSQGVGGPVSSYNEQFF.

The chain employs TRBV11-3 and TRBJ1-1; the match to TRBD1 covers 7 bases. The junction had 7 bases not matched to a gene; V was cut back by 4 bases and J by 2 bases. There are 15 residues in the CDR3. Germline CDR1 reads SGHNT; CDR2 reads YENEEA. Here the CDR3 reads CASSSDRRANTEAFF. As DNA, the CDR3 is TGTGCCAGCAGCTCGGACAGGCGGGCCAACACTGAAGCTTTCTTT.

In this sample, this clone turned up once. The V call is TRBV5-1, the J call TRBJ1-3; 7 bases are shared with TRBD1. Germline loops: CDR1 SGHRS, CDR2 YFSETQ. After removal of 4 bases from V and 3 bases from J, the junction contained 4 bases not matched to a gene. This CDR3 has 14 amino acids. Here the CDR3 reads CASSLGTVGNTIYF. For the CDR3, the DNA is TGCGCCAGCAGCCTCGGGACAGTTGGAAACACCATATATTTT.

The CDR3 DNA reads as TGTGCCAGCAGCGTTGCCGGACTAGCGGGGGGCCAACGCTACAATGAGCAGTTCTTC. Translation gives CASSVAGLAGGQRYNEQFF. The chain carries TRBV9 and TRBJ2-1; 14 bases are a match to TRBD2. The germline gives CDR1 SGDLS, CDR2 YYNGEE. CDR3 length equals 19 residues. The V gene end was trimmed by 2 bases and the J gene end by 3 bases; junction bases not matched to a gene: 10.

Here the CDR3 reads CASRATGTGSGNTIYF. The CDR3 region has the DNA TGTGCCAGTAGAGCTACCGGGACAGGCTCTGGAAACACCATATATTTT. The J gene is TRBJ1-3, the V gene TRBV19; 8 bases match TRBD1. With 6 bases clipped from V and 0 bases from J, the junction kept 7 bases outside the gene matches. Per germline, CDR1 LNHDA and CDR2 SQIVND (reference sequence). CDR3 length: 16 amino acids.

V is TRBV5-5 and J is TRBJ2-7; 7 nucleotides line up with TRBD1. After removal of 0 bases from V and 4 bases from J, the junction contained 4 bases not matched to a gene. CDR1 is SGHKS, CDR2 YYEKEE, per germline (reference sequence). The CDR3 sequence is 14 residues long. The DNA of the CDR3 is TGTGCCAGCAGCTTGGCGGGACAGATGTACGAGCAGTACTTC. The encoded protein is CASSLAGQMYEQYF.

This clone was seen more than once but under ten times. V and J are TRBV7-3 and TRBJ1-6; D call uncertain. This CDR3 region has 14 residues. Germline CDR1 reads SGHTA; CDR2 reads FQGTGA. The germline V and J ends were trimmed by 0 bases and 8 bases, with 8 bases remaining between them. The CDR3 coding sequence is TGTGCCAGCAGCTTAACGGGCTGGGATTCACCCCTCCACTTT. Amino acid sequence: CASSLTGWDSPLHF.

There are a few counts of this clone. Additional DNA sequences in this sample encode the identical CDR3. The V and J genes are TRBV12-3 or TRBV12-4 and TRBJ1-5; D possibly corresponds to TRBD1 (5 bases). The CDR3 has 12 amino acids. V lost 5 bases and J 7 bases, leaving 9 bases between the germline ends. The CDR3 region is CASSLGGQPQHF. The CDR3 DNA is TGTGCCAGCAGTCTGGGGGGGCAGCCCCAGCATTTT.

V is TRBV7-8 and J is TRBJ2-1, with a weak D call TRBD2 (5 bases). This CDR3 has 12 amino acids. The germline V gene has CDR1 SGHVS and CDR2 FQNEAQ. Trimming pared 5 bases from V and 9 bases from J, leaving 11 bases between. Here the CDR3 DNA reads TGTGCCAGCAGCCAGGCGAGGGTTGAGCAGTTCTTC. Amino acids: CASSQARVEQFF.

As DNA, the CDR3 is TGTGCCAGCAGCCGCCAATTGGTAGCGAACACCGGGGAGCTGTTTTTT. Its protein product is CASSRQLVANTGELFF. This chain joins TRBV3-1 (or the pseudogene TRBV3-2) and TRBJ2-2; D ambiguous. This CDR3 contains 16 residues. Trimming cost V 4 bases and J 0 bases, with 12 bases left between them. Germline lookup yields CDR1 LGHDT and CDR2 YNNKEL (reference sequence).